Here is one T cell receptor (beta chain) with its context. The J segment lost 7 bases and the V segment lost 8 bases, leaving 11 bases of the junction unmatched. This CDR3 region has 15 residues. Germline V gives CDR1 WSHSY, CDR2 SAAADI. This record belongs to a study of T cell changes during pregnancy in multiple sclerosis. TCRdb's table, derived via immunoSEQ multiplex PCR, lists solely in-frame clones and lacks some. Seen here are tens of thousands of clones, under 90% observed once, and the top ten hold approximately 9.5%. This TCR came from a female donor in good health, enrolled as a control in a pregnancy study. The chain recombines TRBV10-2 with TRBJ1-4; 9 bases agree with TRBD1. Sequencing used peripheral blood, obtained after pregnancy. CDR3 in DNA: TGCGCCAGCTTCGGTTCCGGGACAGGGAGTGAAAAACTGTTTTTT. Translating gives CASFGSGTGSEKLFF.